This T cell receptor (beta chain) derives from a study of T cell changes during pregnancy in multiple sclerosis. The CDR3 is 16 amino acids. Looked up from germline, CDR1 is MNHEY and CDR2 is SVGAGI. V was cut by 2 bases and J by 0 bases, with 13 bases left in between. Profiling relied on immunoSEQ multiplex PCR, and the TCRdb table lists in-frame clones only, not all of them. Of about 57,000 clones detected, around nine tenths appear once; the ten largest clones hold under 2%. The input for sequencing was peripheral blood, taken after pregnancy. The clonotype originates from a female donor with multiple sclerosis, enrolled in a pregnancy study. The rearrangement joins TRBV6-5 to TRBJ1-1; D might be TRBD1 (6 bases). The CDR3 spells CASSYDRLYVNTEAFF. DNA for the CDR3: TGTGCCAGCAGTTACGACAGGTTATATGTGAACACTGAAGCTTTCTTT.